Shown below are 23 T cell receptor beta chains from a single sample sequenced in a study of T cells in Graves' hyperthyroidism and ophthalmopathy. From RNA transcripts, TCR beta CDR3 regions were amplified. The HTBI primer set was used in a first-round RT-PCR of the TCR CDR3. From the multiplex PCR reads, TCRdb called clonotypes with MiXCR, one entry per CDR3 protein. The sample has hundreds of thousands of distinct CDR3 sequences, around 39% seen once. Material for sequencing was blood. The source of these receptors is a man between 18 and 35 years old with Graves' hyperthyroidism.

Concerning this clonotype: Germline and junction disagree at one end, which may indicate a read error. The chain uses TRBV7-2 and TRBJ2-7; D is undetermined. Germline lookup yields CDR1 SGHTA and CDR2 FQGNSA. This CDR3 is 15 amino acids long. The CDR3 DNA reads as TGCGCCAGCAGCCGTCTTAGTAATCCTGACTACGAGCAGTACTTC. This gives the protein CASSRLSNPDYEQYF. Filled out from reference TRBV7-2 and TRBJ2-7, the complete variable domain reads GAGVSQSPSNKVTEKGKDVELRCDPISGHTALYWYRQSLGQGLEFLIYFQGNSAPDKSGLPSDRFSAERTGGSVSTLTIQRTQQEDSAVYLCASSRLSNPDYEQYFGPGTRLTVT.

The chain couples TRBV19 to TRBJ1-6; 10 bases agree with TRBD1. V lost 6 bases, J lost 8 bases, and 4 bases stayed unmatched. Germline-derived CDR1 and CDR2 are LNHDA and SQIVND (reference sequence). The CDR3 covers 14 residues. The CDR3 loop reads CASSEGTGDSPLHF. The CDR3 DNA reads as TGTGCCAGTAGCGAAGGGACAGGGGATTCACCCCTCCACTTT. Full variable domain (remainder filled in from reference TRBV19 and TRBJ1-6): DGGITQSPKYLFRKEGQNVTLSCEQNLNHDAMYWYRQDPGQGLRLIYYSQIVNDFQKGDIAEGYSVSREKKESFPLTVTSAQKNPTAFYLCASSEGTGDSPLHFGNGTRLTVT.

The chain is built from TRBV10-3 and TRBJ1-1; 8 nucleotides match TRBD1. V shed 10 bases, J shed 8 bases, and the junction held 18 bases outside the gene matches. The CDR3 loop spans 15 amino acids. CDR1 ENHRY and CDR2 SYGVKD come from the germline V gene. DNA of the CDR3: TGTGCCAGCTCACAATTGACAGGGGCCACCGGGGAAGCTTTCTTT. This sequence encodes CASSQLTGATGEAFF.

CDR3 coding DNA: TGTGCCAGCAGCGTAGGGCTCGGGGGGAACACTGAAGCTTTCTTT. Residues: CASSVGLGGNTEAFF. The rearrangement uses TRBV9 and TRBJ1-1, with D possibly matching TRBD1 (5 bases). The CDR3 has 15 amino acids. CDR1 and CDR2 (germline): SGDLS, YYNGEE. V was pared by 0 bases and J by 1 base, with 10 bases between.

This chain connects TRBV7-9 to TRBJ1-3, with 11 bases fitting TRBD1. The CDR3 consists of 17 residues. The V and J ends lost 5 bases and 0 bases, in that order; junction bases with no gene match: 6. CDR1 is SEHNR and CDR2 is FQNEAQ in the germline V gene (reference sequence). Here the CDR3 reads CASSLGTGGSSGNTIYF. The CDR3 coding sequence is TGTGCCAGCAGCCTCGGGACAGGGGGGTCCTCTGGAAACACCATATATTTT.

This chain connects TRBV6-1 to TRBJ1-2; D uncertain. The germline V gene has CDR1 MNHNS and CDR2 SASEGT. V lost 5 bases and J 7 bases, leaving 11 bases between the germline ends. This CDR3 has 12 residues. The CDR3 here is CASSPHKGGYTF. DNA of the CDR3: TGTGCCAGCAGTCCCCACAAGGGTGGCTACACCTTC.

For this clonotype: A read error may explain this, as a much larger clone is one base away. The CDR3 region is CASSRRDRGYGHTF. In DNA, the CDR3 is TGTGCCAGCAGCCGCCGGGACAGGGGCTATGGCCACACCTTC. This sequence joins TRBV12-3 or TRBV12-4 and TRBJ1-2; 10 bases are shared with TRBD1. CDR3 length: 14 residues.

This clonotype was seen just once. An end of the junction differs from the germline gene, which may be a read error. The chain couples TRBV24-1 to TRBJ2-3, with a possible D match to TRBD1 (6 bases). The CDR3 sequence is 16 residues long. CDR1 is KGHDR and CDR2 is SFDVKD in the germline V gene. The CDR3, as DNA: TGTGCCACCAGTGACTCTACAGGGAGTCAAACAGATGCGCAGTATTTT. This encodes CATSDSTGSQTDAQYF.

This clonotype has ten or more counts. V and J are TRBV20-1 and TRBJ2-5; no clear D. The CDR3 totals 13 residues. The germline V and J ends were trimmed by 3 bases and 2 bases, with 10 bases remaining between them. Per germline, CDR1 DFQATT and CDR2 SNEGSKA (reference sequence). In DNA, the CDR3 is TGCAGTGCTAGTGAACGTAAACAAGAGACCCAGTACTTC. Amino acids: CSASERKQETQYF.

The chain employs TRBV5-1 and TRBJ1-6; perhaps TRBD1 as D (5 bases). This CDR3 has 15 residues. V lost 2 bases and J lost 7, with 13 bases in between. CDR1 is SGHRS, CDR2 YFSETQ, per germline. Here the CDR3 reads CASSFEGEWNSPLHF. As DNA, the CDR3 is TGCGCCAGCAGCTTTGAAGGGGAGTGGAATTCACCCCTCCACTTT.

V gene TRBV28 combines with J gene TRBJ2-2; D unclear. The CDR3 loop spans 14 amino acids. Germline CDR1 is MDHEN and CDR2 is SYDVKM. V lost 5 bases and J lost 3, with 10 bases in between. CDR3 sequence: CASSRLAYTGELFF. CDR3 coding DNA: TGTGCCAGCAGTAGGTTAGCCTACACCGGGGAGCTGTTTTTT.

This clonotype occurred many times. This chain joins TRBV15 and TRBJ1-5, with no clear D. Trimming took off 5 bases at V and 4 bases at J, with 6 bases between the two ends. Germline V gene lookup returns CDR1 LNHNV and CDR2 YYDKDF (reference sequence). The CDR3 extends over 12 amino acids. The CDR3 here is CATSGLNQPQHF. For the CDR3, the DNA is TGTGCCACCAGCGGCCTAAATCAGCCCCAGCATTTT.

This clonotype was detected a few times. V and J are TRBV5-4 and TRBJ2-5, with D tentatively TRBD2 (7 bases). The CDR3 extends over 15 amino acids. CDR1 and CDR2 from the germline V gene are SGHNT and YYREEE (reference sequence). The V and J ends lost 3 bases and 4 bases respectively, with 16 bases between them. CDR3 nucleotide sequence: TGTGCCAGCAGCTCCCTTCCCGGGGGGCTAGAGACCCAGTACTTC. It codes for CASSSLPGGLETQYF.

On this clonotype: Just one base apart from a much larger clone, this may be a read error. The rearrangement joins TRBV6-5 to TRBJ1-2; no definite D call. V was cut by 2 bases and J by 3 bases, with 10 bases left in between. The germline CDR1 and CDR2 sequences are MNHEY and SVGAGI. CDR3 length: 14 residues. As DNA, the CDR3 is TGTGCCAGCAGTTACCGCCAGTTAGACTATGGCTACACCTTC. It translates to CASSYRQLDYGYTF.

This clonotype was counted many times. This chain joins TRBV29-1 and TRBJ2-7; the match to TRBD2 covers 8 bases. There are 14 residues in the CDR3. V was pared by 4 bases and J by 0 bases, with 5 bases of the junction left unmatched. CDR1 is SQVTM, CDR2 ANQGSEA, per germline. CDR3 residues: CSVGLAPSSYEQYF. CDR3 nucleotides: TGCAGCGTTGGACTAGCGCCGAGCTCCTACGAGCAGTACTTC.

The chain links TRBV7-6 to TRBJ1-1; D is unresolved. V was shortened by 6 bases and J by 2 bases, with 16 bases between the two germline ends. The germline V gene encodes CDR1 SGHVS and CDR2 FNYEAQ. The CDR3 is 15 amino acids. The CDR3 DNA reads as TGTGCCAGCAGTTTAAGTTCGGGGATTAACACTGAAGCTTTCTTT. It is translated as CASSLSSGINTEAFF. Variable domain in full (rest from reference TRBV7-6 and TRBJ1-1): GAGVSQSPRYKVTKRGQDVALRCDPISGHVSLYWYRQALGQGPEFLTYFNYEAQQDKSGLPNDRFSAERPEGSISTLTIQRTEQRDSAMYRCASSLSSGINTEAFFGQGTRLTVV.

A word on this clonotype: Since a much larger clone is just one base distant, this may be a read error. The chain links TRBV2 to TRBJ1-3; no clear D gene. CDR3 length equals 13 residues. Trimming stripped 7 bases from V and 0 bases from J, with 7 bases between. Germline CDR1 SNHLY, CDR2 FYNNEI. CDR3 loop: CASTTGSGNTIYF. The CDR3 DNA is TGTGCCAGCACCACCGGCTCTGGAAACACCATATATTTT.

This clonotype appeared a few times. CDR3 sequence reads: CASSLVPGTSEQYF. CDR3 coding DNA: TGTGCCAGCAGCTTAGTTCCAGGGACCTCCGAGCAGTACTTC. The rearrangement joins TRBV7-8 to TRBJ2-7; D possibly uses TRBD1 or TRBD2 (5 bases each). This CDR3 spans 14 amino acids. V was cut by 1 base and J by 6 bases, with 13 bases left in between. The germline V gene encodes CDR1 SGHVS and CDR2 FQNEAQ.

The chain joins TRBV20-1 to TRBJ2-7, with TRBD1 as a possible D gene (5 bases). Germline lookup yields CDR1 DFQATT and CDR2 SNEGSKA (reference sequence). The V end was cut by 2 bases, the J end by 4 bases, with 18 bases between. This CDR3 spans 15 amino acids. As DNA, the CDR3 is TGCAGTGCTAGAAGGGGAAGGCAGAGATCTTACGAGCAGTACTTC. It translates to CSARRGRQRSYEQYF.

The chain uses TRBV29-1 and TRBJ1-3; 7 bases line up with TRBD1. Germline V gene lookup returns CDR1 SQVTM and CDR2 ANQGSEA. Losses at the gene ends were 4 bases for V and 0 bases for J; bases not matched to a gene: 3. This CDR3 spans 14 amino acids. In DNA form, the CDR3 reads TGCAGCGTTGTAGGACAGGACTCTGGAAACACCATATATTTT. Translation: CSVVGQDSGNTIYF.

The chain has TRBV20-1 and TRBJ2-5, with D possibly TRBD2 on 6 matching bases. CDR1 DFQATT and CDR2 SNEGSKA come from the germline V gene (reference sequence). V was pared by 5 bases and J by 1 base, with 17 bases between. CDR3 length: 15 amino acids. In nucleotides, the CDR3 is TGCAGTGCTGGGGAAGCGGGCGATCTCCAAGAGACCCAGTACTTC. Amino acid sequence: CSAGEAGDLQETQYF.

This clonotype was counted many times. This chain uses TRBV20-1 with TRBJ2-5; D call uncertain. Trimming left V 6 bases short and J 3 bases short, with 14 bases between. The germline gives CDR1 DFQATT, CDR2 SNEGSKA (reference sequence). The CDR3 contains 13 residues. CDR3 amino acids: CSAGGGGEETQYF. CDR3 bases: TGCAGTGCGGGTGGCGGTGGGGAAGAGACCCAGTACTTC.

V usage is TRBV7-9 and J usage is TRBJ2-5, with a weak D call TRBD1 (5 bases). CDR3 size: 11 residues. V shed 3 bases and J shed 11 bases, with 10 bases lying between them. CDR1 is SEHNR and CDR2 is FQNEAQ in the germline V gene (reference sequence). CDR3 coding DNA: TGTGCCAGCAGCTTGACAGAGAGTCAGTACTTC. The encoded protein is CASSLTESQYF.